This is a list of T cell receptor beta chains from one sample in a study of blood T cell repertoires in COVID-19. Profiled with immunoSEQ multiplex PCR; TCRdb holds only in-frame clones, not every one. The sample holds under 350,000 clones, under 90% seen once. The sample consisted of PBMCs or T cells enriched from blood (not recorded which). Receptor source: a woman in her thirties or forties who had recovered from COVID-19. CDR3s include the opening cysteine and the closing phenylalanine or tryptophan. Each record gives: clone size, V gene, J gene, D gene, CDR3 protein, CDR3 DNA. The D gene is left open where the match is weak. Rows give clone size only sometimes, using once, few, many, or a class for an expanded clone.

size: NA; V: TRBV3-1/TRBV3-2; J: TRBJ1-2; D: NA; CDR3: CASSSGSGYTF; DNA: TGTGCCAGCAGTTCAGGGTCCGGCTACACCTTC
size: NA; V: TRBV19; J: TRBJ2-7; D: TRBD1; CDR3: CASSVAGTGIYEQYF; DNA: TGTGCCAGTAGTGTCGCCGGGACAGGAATTTACGAGCAGTACTTC
size: NA; V: TRBV6-5; J: TRBJ2-1; D: TRBD2; CDR3: CASSRLAGGVDEQFF; DNA: TGTGCCAGCAGTCGACTAGCGGGGGGAGTCGATGAGCAGTTCTTC
size: once; V: TRBV4-1; J: TRBJ2-5; D: TRBD2; CDR3: CASSQDLAGGRQETQYF; DNA: TGCGCCAGCAGCCAAGATCTAGCGGGGGGGCGCCAAGAGACCCAGTACTTC
size: NA; V: TRBV11-2; J: TRBJ2-2; D: TRBD1; CDR3: CASSSSQGGRELFF; DNA: TGTGCCAGCAGCTCATCACAGGGGGGCCGGGAGCTGTTTTTT
size: once; V: TRBV7-8; J: TRBJ1-5; D: TRBD1; CDR3: CASSANRGGQPQHF; DNA: TGTGCCAGCAGCGCCAACAGGGGCGGGCAGCCCCAGCATTTT
size: NA; V: TRBV4-1; J: TRBJ2-5; D: NA; CDR3: CASSPLPQGTGETQYF; DNA: TGCGCCAGCAGCCCTCTGCCCCAGGGCACGGGAGAGACCCAGTACTTC
size: NA; V: TRBV4-2; J: TRBJ2-7; D: NA; CDR3: CASSQESRGYEQYF; DNA: TGTGCCAGCAGCCAAGAATCGCGGGGTTACGAGCAGTACTTC
size: NA; V: TRBV5-8; J: TRBJ1-4; D: NA; CDR3: CASSQYSAGATNEKLFF; DNA: TGTGCCAGCAGCCAATACTCGGCGGGGGCGACGAATGAAAAACTGTTTTTT
size: NA; V: TRBV5-1; J: TRBJ1-4; D: TRBD1; CDR3: CASSLWDRGEKLFF; DNA: TGCGCCAGCAGCTTGTGGGACAGGGGTGAAAAACTGTTTTTT
size: NA; V: TRBV14; J: TRBJ2-7; D: TRBD2; CDR3: CASSSTSGSLEQYF; DNA: TGTGCCAGCTCCTCGACTAGCGGGAGTTTGGAGCAGTACTTC
size: NA; V: TRBV5-1; J: TRBJ1-4; D: NA; CDR3: CASSLFPEANEKLFF; DNA: TGCGCCAGCAGCTTGTTTCCAGAGGCTAATGAAAAACTGTTTTTT
size: NA; V: TRBV12-3/TRBV12-4; J: TRBJ1-5; D: NA; CDR3: CASSPGDNQPQHF; DNA: TGTGCCAGCAGTCCGGGAGATAATCAGCCCCAGCATTTT
size: NA; V: TRBV5-1; J: TRBJ1-2; D: NA; CDR3: CASSQTTANYGYTF; DNA: TGCGCCAGCAGCCAAACGACAGCTAACTATGGCTACACCTTC
size: NA; V: TRBV7-2; J: TRBJ1-2; D: TRBD1; CDR3: CASSRPIGDRRNYGYTF; DNA: TGTGCCAGCAGCCGGCCTATTGGGGACAGGAGAAACTATGGCTACACCTTC